This T cell receptor (beta chain) stems from a study of T cell changes during pregnancy in multiple sclerosis. The table came from immunoSEQ multiplex PCR; TCRdb's copy has only in-frame clones and leaves some out. The data hold about 110,000 clones, with approximately 93% observed a single time. Germline CDR1 is GTSNPN and CDR2 is SVGIG (reference sequence). J lost 2 bases, V lost 2 bases, and 5 bases had no gene match. The CDR3 length is 14 residues. As to this clone: Other DNA sequences in the same sample also yield this CDR3.

The V gene is TRBV30, the J gene TRBJ1-2; TRBD1 agrees at 7 bases. This specimen was peripheral blood, taken after pregnancy. This sequence originates from a female donor with multiple sclerosis, enrolled in a pregnancy study. For the CDR3, the DNA is TGTGCCTGGAGTCGTGACAGGGTAAACTATGGCTACACCTTC. This translates into CAWSRDRVNYGYTF.